These 10 T cell receptor beta chains originate from one sample sequenced in a study of breast tumors, draining lymph nodes, adjacent tissues listed by TCRdb under 2016. The method behind the library was multiplex PCR. Sequencing was performed on an Illumina HiSeq 2000. In-frame beta chains were kept once TCRdb had trimmed the public reads at Q25 with fastp and called clones with MiXCR. A single entry per CDR3 protein holds the most common genes and DNA from its merged rows. The sample records 200,000 to 300,000 distinct CDR3 sequences, 30% to 35% of which are singletons. The ten largest make up more than 1% of the sample. The axillary draining lymph nodes of breast cancer patients were the source of the lymph node samples. Sequencing used axillary lymph node tissue. These receptors originate from a female donor with breast cancer. Some clones in this sample may be carry-over from other donors' samples.

The V call is TRBV6-2 or TRBV6-3, the J call TRBJ2-1; TRBD2 agrees at 13 bases. Germline assignment: CDR1 MNHEY and CDR2 SVGEGT. J lost 7 bases, V lost 10 bases, and 13 bases had no gene match. This CDR3 region has 16 residues. The CDR3 loop reads CATSRGELAGGNEQFF. CDR3 DNA sequence: TGTGCCACGTCCCGGGGAGAACTAGCGGGAGGGAATGAGCAGTTCTTC.

This clonotype showed up just a few times. This chain uses TRBV19 with TRBJ2-3; the match to TRBD1 covers 7 bases. CDR3 size: 15 residues. The ends lost 6 bases at V and 2 bases at J; junction bases unmatched: 8. Germline CDR1 LNHDA, CDR2 SQIVND (reference sequence). In nucleotides, the CDR3 is TGTGCCAGTAGGGCTACAGGGGCCCCCACAGATACGCAGTATTTT. Protein sequence: CASRATGAPTDTQYF.

This clonotype was detected many times. The chain is built from TRBV5-1 and TRBJ2-2; 7 nucleotides align to TRBD1. The ends lost 4 bases at V and 4 bases at J; junction bases unmatched: 7. The germline V gene has CDR1 SGHRS and CDR2 YFSETQ. The CDR3 contains 15 residues. The CDR3 DNA reads TGCGCCAGCAGCCAGGGGGACCTCCGCACCGGGGAGCTGTTTTTT. This codes for CASSQGDLRTGELFF.

V and J are TRBV19 and TRBJ2-1, with 12 bases matching TRBD2. Germline loops: CDR1 LNHDA, CDR2 SQIVND (reference sequence). There are 15 residues in the CDR3. Trimming cost V 7 bases and J 10 bases; bases outside gene matches: 11. Here the CDR3 reads CASIFRLAGAWEQFF. CDR3 bases: TGTGCCAGTATCTTCAGACTAGCGGGAGCCTGGGAGCAGTTCTTC.

The chain links TRBV19 to TRBJ1-1; 11 nucleotides agree with TRBD1. The CDR3 sequence is 14 residues long. CDR1 and CDR2 from the germline V gene are LNHDA and SQIVND (reference sequence). V trimming: 6 bases; J trimming: 7 bases; junction bases outside the gene matches: 7. CDR3: CASRRTGGSNEAFF. The CDR3 DNA reads as TGTGCCAGTAGGAGGACAGGGGGCTCCAATGAAGCTTTCTTT.

Worth noting for this clonotype: At one end, the junction sequence differs from germline, possibly due to a read error. The J gene is TRBJ2-1, the V gene TRBV2; possibly TRBD2 for D (5 bases). The germline V gene has CDR1 SNHLY and CDR2 FYNNEI. The CDR3 runs to 14 residues. Written as DNA, the CDR3 is TGCGCCAGCAGATTGACTAACTCTGGCAATGAGCAGTTCTTC. Translated, it gives CASRLTNSGNEQFF.

In the case of this clonotype: A much larger clone differs from this one at a single base, so this may be a read error. The rearrangement joins TRBV7-2 to TRBJ2-5; TRBD2 matches 8 bases. The germline CDR1 and CDR2 sequences are SGHTA and FQGNSA. This CDR3 has 14 amino acids. The CDR3 nucleotides are TGTGGCAGCAGCTCAAGACTAGCGCAAGAGACCCAGTACTTC. Its translation: CGSSSRLAQETQYF.

This clonotype was picked up many times. The rearrangement links TRBV6-2 or TRBV6-3 to TRBJ2-7; D remains ambiguous. Trimming cost V 6 bases and J 6 bases, with 15 bases left between them. This CDR3 contains 13 residues. Looked up from germline, CDR1 is MNHEY and CDR2 is SVGEGT. The DNA of the CDR3 is TGTGCCAGCAGAGAACCCACGAGGCGCGAGCAGTACTTC. It specifies CASREPTRREQYF.

This clonotype was seen many times. CDR3 sequence: CASNRQGASYNEQFF. The CDR3, as DNA: TGTGCCAGTAATAGACAGGGGGCTTCCTACAATGAGCAGTTCTTC. V is TRBV19 and J is TRBJ2-1; 10 nucleotides agree with TRBD1. The trim removed 7 bases at V and 1 base at J, leaving 4 bases unmatched. Germline loops: CDR1 LNHDA, CDR2 SQIVND (reference sequence). The CDR3 covers 15 residues.

For this clonotype: This sequence may be a read error, since a much larger clone differs from it by one base. This rearrangement joins TRBV20-1 to TRBJ1-1; D call uncertain. The CDR3 extends over 11 amino acids. Trimming shortened V by 2 bases and J by 3 bases, and 4 bases separated the two germline ends. Germline V lookup: CDR1 DFQATT, CDR2 SNEGSKA (reference sequence). CDR3 coding DNA: TGCAGTGCTAGACAGGACACTGAAGCTTTCTTT. Translated: CSARQDTEAFF.